Shown below are 2 T cell receptor beta chains from a single sample sequenced in a study of T cell clonality in common variable immunodeficiency. Their cognate antigens are unknown. Whole-study results and caveats: Fewer deletions and N-nucleotide insertions were reportedly seen in common variable immunodeficiency TCR beta sequences.

Generated by immunoSEQ multiplex PCR, the TCRdb table keeps only in-frame clones and is missing some. This sample carries 20,000 or so clones, none of them present only once. Input material: peripheral blood mononuclear cells. These receptors were obtained from a human donor with common variable immunodeficiency.

This clone was counted at least ten times. The CDR3 end lies 3 residues beyond the end of the read and is filled in from the germline J gene. The gene calls are TRBV5-1 and TRBJ2-3; 10 nucleotides line up with TRBD2. Losses at the gene ends were 4 bases for V and 2 bases for J; bases not matched to a gene: 7. CDR1 SGHRS and CDR2 YFSETQ come from the germline V gene. The length of the CDR3 is 16 residues. Here the CDR3 reads CASSGASGSLTDTQYF. CDR3 DNA (partial): TGCGCCAGCAGCGGGGCTAGCGGGAGTCTCACAGATACG. Full variable domain (missing parts from reference TRBV5-1 and TRBJ2-3): KAGVTQTPRYLIKTRGQQVTLSCSPISGHRSVSWYQQTPGQGLQFLFEYFSETQRNKGNFPGRFSGRQFSNSRSEMNVSTLELGDSALYLCASSGASGSLTDTQYFGPGTRLTVL.

This clone was detected ten times or more. The read ends 3 residues before the CDR3 terminus; that terminus is restored from the germline J gene. This rearrangement joins TRBV6-1 to TRBJ1-2; the D is unclear. The V end was cut by 4 bases, the J end by 2 bases, with 11 bases between. This CDR3 contains 14 residues. The germline CDR1 and CDR2 sequences are MNHNS and SASEGT. The CDR3 sequence is CASSGQVLNYGYTF. CDR3 bases read: TGTGCCAGCAGTGGGCAGGTCCTGAACTATGGC.